These T cell receptor beta chains were read from a single sample in a study of regulatory T cells in long-lasting Graves disease. In TCRdb, the multiplex PCR reads were re-called with MiXCR into one record per CDR3 protein. The sample includes about 220,000 distinct CDR3 sequences, approximately 19% of them seen just once. The sample also formed part of further work on T cells in Graves' hyperthyroidism and ophthalmopathy.

The sequencing here drew on peripheral blood mononuclear cells (PBMCs), taken at new diagnosis, from a patient treated with antithyroid drugs. The receptors come from a woman aged 25 to 45 with Graves disease. Both conserved end residues are part of each CDR3. The order of the fields is V gene, J gene, clone size, CDR3 length, D gene, CDR3 protein, CDR3 DNA. A D gene is named only where the DNA matches it firmly. Expanded clones are given a class, and other clones once, few, many or no size at all.

v_gene: TRBV6-1; j_gene: TRBJ2-5; abundance: many; len: 12; d_gene: -; CDR3aa: CASSGQSETQYF; CDR3nt: TGTGCCAGCAGTGGCCAATCAGAGACCCAGTACTTC
v_gene: TRBV19; j_gene: TRBJ1-2; abundance: -; len: 15; d_gene: TRBD1; CDR3aa: CASPIGDRGNYGYTF; CDR3nt: TGTGCCAGCCCCATTGGGGACAGGGGGAACTATGGCTACACCTTC
v_gene: TRBV6-4; j_gene: TRBJ2-1; abundance: few; len: 14; d_gene: -; CDR3aa: CASAAFHPNNEQFF; CDR3nt: TGTGCCAGCGCGGCCTTCCACCCCAACAATGAGCAGTTCTTC
v_gene: TRBV2; j_gene: TRBJ2-5; abundance: -; len: 13; d_gene: TRBD2; CDR3aa: CASSETSGRAQYF; CDR3nt: TGTGCCAGCAGTGAAACTAGCGGGAGGGCCCAGTACTTC
v_gene: TRBV28; j_gene: TRBJ1-1; abundance: many; len: 15; d_gene: TRBD1; CDR3aa: CASSLLRGQGNEAFF; CDR3nt: TGTGCCAGCAGTTTATTGAGGGGACAGGGGAATGAAGCTTTCTTT
v_gene: TRBV6-9; j_gene: TRBJ2-1; abundance: -; len: 14; d_gene: -; CDR3aa: CASSYLSSYNEQFF; CDR3nt: TGTGCCAGCAGTTATCTCTCGTCATACAATGAGCAGTTCTTC
v_gene: TRBV11-3; j_gene: TRBJ2-1; abundance: many; len: 14; d_gene: -; CDR3aa: CASSGLRGEGEQFF; CDR3nt: TGTGCCAGCAGCGGTCTGAGGGGGGAGGGTGAGCAGTTCTTC
v_gene: TRBV27; j_gene: TRBJ2-5; abundance: -; len: 15; d_gene: -; CDR3aa: CASSEIGTIGETQYF; CDR3nt: TGTGCCAGCAGTGAAATTGGAACAATAGGAGAGACCCAGTACTTC
v_gene: TRBV12-3/TRBV12-4; j_gene: TRBJ1-2; abundance: many; len: 14; d_gene: TRBD1; CDR3aa: CASSPRQGGGGYTF; CDR3nt: TGTGCCAGCAGTCCTAGACAGGGTGGGGGTGGCTACACCTTC
v_gene: TRBV27; j_gene: TRBJ2-7; abundance: -; len: 16; d_gene: -; CDR3aa: CASSPLEGVLSYEQYF; CDR3nt: TGTGCCAGCAGTCCGCTGGAGGGAGTGCTTAGCTACGAGCAGTACTTC